This T cell receptor (beta chain) is from a study of blood T cells in healthy people across ages. General study points: The study found more naive CD4+ cells and higher diversity in long-lived than aged donors. Per million T cells, TCR beta diversity dropped about linearly as age rose.

The individuals who served as donors were healthy Caucasians living in Russia, aged roughly 6 to 100. About this clonotype: Antigen: not known.

With a J-beta primer mix and a sample-barcoded 5' primer, a second PCR ran roughly 7 to 11 cycles. Each cDNA was tagged by a template-switch adaptor containing 12 random nucleotides. TCRdb fed the 5' RACE reads into MiXCR, producing one record per CDR3 protein. The sample records 1 million or so distinct CDR3 sequences, 35% to 50% being singletons. CDR1 MNHEY and CDR2 SMNVEV come from the germline V gene (reference sequence). CDR3 length: 16 amino acids. V shed 8 bases and J shed 2 bases, with 18 bases lying between them. The source is a woman aged 60-75 years in good health. The sequencing input was blood. The rearrangement joins TRBV27 to TRBJ1-4; a possible D gene is TRBD1 (5 bases). CDR3 protein: CASGDGPWSTNEKLFF. CDR3 sequence (DNA): TGTGCCAGCGGGGACGGTCCATGGTCGACTAATGAAAAACTGTTTTTT. Based on the CDR3 plus reference TRBV27 and TRBJ1-4, the full variable domain is EAQVTQNPRYLITVTGKKLTVTCSQNMNHEYMSWYRQDPGLGLRQIYYSMNVEVTDKGDVPEGYKVSRKEKRNFPLILESPSPNQTSLYFCASGDGPWSTNEKLFFGSGTQLSVL.